This TCR beta chain was observed in a study of T-cell reconstitution after alpha-beta-depleted transplantation in children. Preparation of the TCRbeta library involved a method that used unique molecular identifiers. One entry per CDR3 protein results from TCRdb running MiXCR on the PCR reads. The sample records over 200,000 distinct CDR3 sequences, around 9.5% being singletons. This clonotype was found many times. Trimming cost V 4 bases and J 2 bases; bases outside gene matches: 3. The CDR3 is made up of 14 amino acids. The V gene's germline CDR1 is SGHRS and CDR2 YFSETQ. The gene calls are TRBV5-1 and TRBJ1-3, with TRBD1 matching over 7 bases. The TCR comes from a human donor who donated a stem cell graft to a child with acute lymphoblastic leukemia. The sequences come from PBMCs from the stem cell graft donor, collected from the stem cell graft. The CDR3 bases are TGCGCCAGCAGCCGCGACAGGGCTGGAAACACCATATATTTT. Its translation: CASSRDRAGNTIYF.